These 7 T cell receptor beta chains originate from one sample sequenced in a study of T cell repertoires in cytomegalovirus infection. Via MiXCR, TCRdb re-called the reads, giving one row per CDR3 protein. The table has more than 250,000 distinct CDR3 sequences, roughly 13% seen once. Sample: PBMCs. The receptor set was obtained from a human donor in good health (CMV status not recorded). Some clones in this sample may be carry-over from other donors' samples.

The table lists this clonotype with many counts. The V gene is TRBV7-9, the J gene TRBJ1-1; D uncertain. V lost 1 base, J lost 1 base, and 7 bases lay in between. This CDR3 contains 14 residues. Germline V gene sequence: CDR1 SEHNR, CDR2 FQNEAQ (reference sequence). This CDR3 is CASSLGHTNTEAFF. CDR3 DNA: TGTGCCAGCAGCTTAGGACACACGAACACTGAAGCTTTCTTT.

The table lists this clonotype with a few counts. This chain links TRBV6-2 or TRBV6-3 with TRBJ2-7; D is perhaps TRBD2 (5 bases). The CDR3 has 14 residues. With 3 bases removed from V and 2 bases from J, the gap between germline ends came to 11 bases. Germline CDR1 MNHEY, CDR2 SVGEGT. The CDR3 spells CASSYLGGAYEQYF. In DNA form, the CDR3 reads TGTGCCAGCAGTTATCTAGGAGGTGCCTACGAGCAGTACTTC.

This clonotype was counted between two and nine times. The CDR3 loop reads CRPGRSNTEAFF. The CDR3 DNA follows: TGCAGGCCCGGGCGGTCGAACACTGAAGCTTTCTTT. The chain couples TRBV20-1 to TRBJ1-1; D remains ambiguous. CDR1 DFQATT and CDR2 SNEGSKA come from the germline V gene (reference sequence). The CDR3 spans 12 residues.

The table lists this clonotype with many counts. The chain uses TRBV7-9 and TRBJ1-5; 8 positions match TRBD1. The V gene's germline CDR1 is SEHNR and CDR2 FQNEAQ (reference sequence). J gave up 7 bases and V 5 bases, and 13 bases lay outside the gene matches. There are 16 residues in the CDR3. The CDR3 is CASSPPGGQGRQPQHF. Written as DNA, the CDR3 is TGTGCCAGCAGCCCCCCAGGAGGACAGGGCCGACAGCCCCAGCATTTT.

Only a few counts were recorded for this clonotype. The rearrangement links TRBV14 to TRBJ1-2, with D perhaps TRBD1 (6 bases). This CDR3 is built from 12 residues. CDR1 and CDR2 (germline): SGHDN, FVKESK. V was clipped by 1 base and J by 10 bases, with 10 bases between them. The CDR3 sequence: CASSQVTGPYTF. The CDR3 DNA sequence: TGTGCCAGCAGCCAAGTCACAGGGCCCTACACCTTC.

This clonotype was observed a handful of times. This chain joins TRBV10-3 and TRBJ1-4, with D perhaps matching TRBD1 (5 bases). This CDR3 region has 15 residues. Trimming took off 6 bases at V and 6 bases at J, with 17 bases between the two ends. Germline loops: CDR1 ENHRY, CDR2 SYGVKD. This CDR3 reads CAIRPGTVKDEKLFF. The CDR3 coding sequence is TGTGCCATCAGACCCGGGACTGTGAAAGATGAAAAACTGTTTTTT.

Many counts were recorded for this clonotype. V is TRBV7-8 and J is TRBJ2-5, with 7 bases that match TRBD1. The CDR3 runs 12 residues. Per germline, CDR1 SGHVS and CDR2 FQNEAQ. Trimming cost V 2 bases and J 9 bases; bases outside gene matches: 3. CDR3 in amino acids: CASSLRDRAQYF. CDR3 sequence (DNA): TGTGCCAGCAGCTTAAGAGACAGGGCCCAGTACTTC.